Here is one TCR beta chain with its context. This entry is derived from a study of shared clonotypes between healthy human individuals. At the level of the study: Aged between 18 and 49, the donors were a couple of women and a few men.

Germline V lookup: CDR1 ENHRY, CDR2 SYGVKD. Trimming removed 4 bases at V and 0 bases at J, with 13 bases between. The length of the CDR3 is 15 residues. For each subset, genomic DNA was distributed in equal portions over several immunoSEQ plates. Sequenced by immunoSEQ multiplex PCR; TCRdb stores in-frame clones only, minus some. The sample yields roughly 2.5 million clones, 90% to 95% seen once. The chain joins TRBV10-3 to TRBJ2-7, with D perhaps given as TRBD1 or TRBD2 (5 bases each). The receptor comes from a man younger than 35 in good health. Source material: naive CD4+ T cells sorted from blood. Subset of the sample: CD45RA+ positively selected. CDR3 nucleotides: TGTGCCATCAGTGGGGGACGTAGGAGCTCCTACGAGCAGTACTTC. Its protein product is CAISGGRRSSYEQYF.